This T cell receptor beta chain was retrieved from a study of vaccination and CD4 T cells after COVID-19. Study-wide context: Median time from COVID diagnosis to post-COVID sampling was 100 to 130 days (35 to 161). Cells were stimulated with overlapping spike peptides from SARS-CoV-2, HCoV-NL63, HCoV-OC43 and HCoV-229E.

There are a few counts of this clonotype. Its antigen is as yet unknown. CD4+ T cells that had been cultured provided DNA sequenced with the Oncomine TCR Beta short-read assay. Each CDR3 protein gets one entry after TCRdb re-called the PCR reads with MiXCR. Among roughly 7,500 distinct CDR3 sequences listed, roughly 63% were seen once. Treatment: 10-day PBMC culture with coronavirus spike peptide pools or control peptides (ViraFEST assay). Positive PCR tests dated from March to December 2020, predating US Alpha, Beta and Delta variants. Negative selection purified CD4+ T cells after about ten days of culture. CDR3 size: 18 residues. Trimming took 0 bases from V and 3 from J, leaving 21 bases between them. Germline V gene lookup returns CDR1 SGHTS and CDR2 YDEGEE.

This chain connects TRBV5-8 to TRBJ1-1; D call uncertain. Sequencing input: CD4+ T cells from blood, cultured in vitro. The sequence was collected from a human donor who had recovered from COVID-19. CDR3 sequence reads: CASSLAAGSTQTYTEAFF. The CDR3 DNA reads TGTGCCAGCAGCTTGGCCGCAGGCTCGACCCAAACTTACACTGAAGCTTTCTTT.